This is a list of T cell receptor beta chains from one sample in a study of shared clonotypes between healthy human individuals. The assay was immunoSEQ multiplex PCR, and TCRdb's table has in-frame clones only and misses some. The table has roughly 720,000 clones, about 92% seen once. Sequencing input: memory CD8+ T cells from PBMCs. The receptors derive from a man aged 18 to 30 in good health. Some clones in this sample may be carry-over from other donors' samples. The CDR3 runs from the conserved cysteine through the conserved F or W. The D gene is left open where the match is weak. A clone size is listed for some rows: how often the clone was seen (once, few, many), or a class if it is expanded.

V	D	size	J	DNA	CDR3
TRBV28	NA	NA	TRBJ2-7	TGTGCCAGCAGGGATTTGCGCGGGACCAGCTCCTACGAGCAGTACTTC	CASRDLRGTSSYEQYF
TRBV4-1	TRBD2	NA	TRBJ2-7	TGCGCCAGCAGCCAAGAACTAGCGAGGGCCTACGAGCAGTACTTC	CASSQELARAYEQYF
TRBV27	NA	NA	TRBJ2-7	TGTGCCAGCAGTTTATTGGGGGGCGAGCAGTACTTC	CASSLLGGEQYF
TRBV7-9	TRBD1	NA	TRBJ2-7	TGTGCCAGCAGCTTAGGGCAGGGGGCGCGAGTCGAGCAGTACTTC	CASSLGQGARVEQYF
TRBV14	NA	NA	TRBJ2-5	TGTGCCAGCAGCCATGGGAGGAAGGGGATAGCGGGACAGGGAGAGACCCAGTACTTC	CASSHGRKGIAGQGETQYF
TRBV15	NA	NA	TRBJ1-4	TGTGCCACCAGCAGAGGCAGTCTTAATGAAAAACTGTTTTTT	CATSRGSLNEKLFF
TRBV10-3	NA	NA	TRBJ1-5	TGTGCCATCAGTGAGTCGACAGCAGGGGCTTATAGCAATCAGCCCCAGCATTTT	CAISESTAGAYSNQPQHF
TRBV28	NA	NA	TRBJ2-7	TGTGCCAGCACTCCCGCGGCGTTTCGATGCGAGCAGTACTTC	CASTPAAFRCEQYF
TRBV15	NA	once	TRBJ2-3	TGTGCCACCTACACACGGAATACCACAGATACGCAGTATTTT	CATYTRNTTDTQYF
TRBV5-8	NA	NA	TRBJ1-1	TGTGCCAGCAGCTCAGGACCCGGTGGTTTCTTT	CASSSGPGGFF
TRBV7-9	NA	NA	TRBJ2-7	TGTGCCAGCAGCAACGACATTAGCGGTTGGGGATACGAGCAGTACTTC	CASSNDISGWGYEQYF
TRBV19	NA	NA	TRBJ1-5	TGTGCCAGTAGTATATGGGCGGGACTGTATAGCAATCAGCCCCAGCATTTT	CASSIWAGLYSNQPQHF
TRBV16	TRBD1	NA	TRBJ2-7	TGTGCCAGCAGCCATACCGGGACAGGTAGGGACGAGCAGTACTTC	CASSHTGTGRDEQYF
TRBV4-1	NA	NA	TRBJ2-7	TGCGCCAGCAGCCCCATTTTGGGGGACTCCTACGAGCAGTACTTC	CASSPILGDSYEQYF
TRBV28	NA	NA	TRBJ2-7	TGTGCCAGCTCCGGGGAGTCCCAGAGGGGCTACGAGCAGTACTTC	CASSGESQRGYEQYF
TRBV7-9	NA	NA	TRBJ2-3	TGTGCCAGCAGCCCCCAAGTGGGTGAGCGAGTCACAGATACGCAGTATTTT	CASSPQVGERVTDTQYF